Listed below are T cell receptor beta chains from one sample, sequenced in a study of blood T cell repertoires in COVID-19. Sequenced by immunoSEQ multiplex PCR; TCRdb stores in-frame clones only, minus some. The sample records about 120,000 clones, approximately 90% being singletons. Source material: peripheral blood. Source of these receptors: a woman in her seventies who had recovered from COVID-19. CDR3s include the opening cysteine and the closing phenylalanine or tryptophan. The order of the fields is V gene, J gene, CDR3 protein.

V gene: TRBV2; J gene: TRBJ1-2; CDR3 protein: CASSESLNHRGGYTF
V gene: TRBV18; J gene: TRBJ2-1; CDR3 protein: CASSHRGDRDSLAGALF
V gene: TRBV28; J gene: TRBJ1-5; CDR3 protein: CASKNGRARNQPQHF
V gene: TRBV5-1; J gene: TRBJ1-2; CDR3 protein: CASSLQGEGYTF
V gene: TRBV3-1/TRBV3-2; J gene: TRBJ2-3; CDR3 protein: CASSPWAGAQSSTDTQYF
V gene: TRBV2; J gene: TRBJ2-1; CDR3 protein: CASSEARRGGSYNEQFF
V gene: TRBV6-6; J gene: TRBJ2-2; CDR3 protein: CASSPTGEITGELFF
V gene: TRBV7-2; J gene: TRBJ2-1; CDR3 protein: CASRQGPDNEQFF
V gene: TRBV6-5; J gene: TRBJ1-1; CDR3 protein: CASSSTAPTGGRKAFF
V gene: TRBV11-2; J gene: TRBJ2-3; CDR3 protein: CASRLGLAGGADTQYF
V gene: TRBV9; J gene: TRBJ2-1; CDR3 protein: CASSDQELYNEQFF
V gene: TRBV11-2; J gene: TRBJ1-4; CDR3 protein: CASSRDRGEKLFF
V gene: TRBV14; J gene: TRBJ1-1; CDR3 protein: CASSFQEVTEAFF
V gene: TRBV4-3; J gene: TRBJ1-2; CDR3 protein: CASSSGQGYGYTF
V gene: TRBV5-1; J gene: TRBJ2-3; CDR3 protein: CASTPDRVGYTQYF
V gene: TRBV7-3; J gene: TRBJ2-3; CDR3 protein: CASSLTASPGTLDTQYF
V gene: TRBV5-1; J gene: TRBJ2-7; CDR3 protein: CASSGGQAGLEQYF
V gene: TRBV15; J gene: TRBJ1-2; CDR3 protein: CATSRVGVFYGYTF
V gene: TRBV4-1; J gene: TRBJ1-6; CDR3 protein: CASSQVWSSYNSPLHF
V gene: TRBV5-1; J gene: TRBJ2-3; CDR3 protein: CASSSTGITDTQYF
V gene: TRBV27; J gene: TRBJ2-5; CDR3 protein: CASSRLAGQETQYF
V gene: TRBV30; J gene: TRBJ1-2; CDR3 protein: CAWQYGQNYGYTF
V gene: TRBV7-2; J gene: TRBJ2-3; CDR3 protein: CASSLRREGRDTQYF
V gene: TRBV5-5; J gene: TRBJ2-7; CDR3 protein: CASSGMELSGRAPYF
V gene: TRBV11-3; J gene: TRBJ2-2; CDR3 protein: CASSFTSGVAGELFF
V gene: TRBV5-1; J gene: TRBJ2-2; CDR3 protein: CASLVTSGHTGELFF
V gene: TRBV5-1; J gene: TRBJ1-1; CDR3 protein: CASSRFSEPSNTEAFF
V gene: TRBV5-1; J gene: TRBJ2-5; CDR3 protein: CASSSLAGGQETQYF
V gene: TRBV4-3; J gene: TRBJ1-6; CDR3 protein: CASSPRQIYNSPLHF
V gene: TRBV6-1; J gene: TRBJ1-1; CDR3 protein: CASNLGSEAFF
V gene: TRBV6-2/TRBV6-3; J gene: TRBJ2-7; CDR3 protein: CASSSIGFGQGSEQYF
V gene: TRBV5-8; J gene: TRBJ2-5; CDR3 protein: CASSLGLAGDSGRMETQYF
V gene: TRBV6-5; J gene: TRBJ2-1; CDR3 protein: CASRITSGVYNEQFF
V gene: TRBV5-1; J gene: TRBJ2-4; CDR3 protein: CASSLAQGAKNIQYF
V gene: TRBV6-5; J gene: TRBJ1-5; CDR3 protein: CASTQRGEGQPQHF
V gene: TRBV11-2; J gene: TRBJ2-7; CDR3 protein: CASSLAAYEQYF
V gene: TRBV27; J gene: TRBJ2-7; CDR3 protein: CASRLDGRGRSYEQYF
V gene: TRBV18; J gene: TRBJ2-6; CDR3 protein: CASSPLRSGDRIRSGANVLTF
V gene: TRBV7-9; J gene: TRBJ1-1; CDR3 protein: CASSFQGTEAFF
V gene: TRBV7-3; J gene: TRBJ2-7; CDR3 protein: CASSPNNGPYEQYF
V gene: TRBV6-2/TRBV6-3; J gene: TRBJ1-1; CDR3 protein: CASSPHRGPGTEAFF
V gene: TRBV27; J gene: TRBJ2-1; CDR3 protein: CASSLMTSGSYNEQFF
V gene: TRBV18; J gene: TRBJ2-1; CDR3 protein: CASSPLAVSSYNEQFF
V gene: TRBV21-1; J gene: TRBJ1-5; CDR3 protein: CASSKGTTADQPQHF
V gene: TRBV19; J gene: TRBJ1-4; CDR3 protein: CASRGQGLSEKLFF
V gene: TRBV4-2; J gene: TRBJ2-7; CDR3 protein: CASSQEFPTYEQYF
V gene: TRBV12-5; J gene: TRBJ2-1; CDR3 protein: CASGLSRRQGFSGSSYNEQFF
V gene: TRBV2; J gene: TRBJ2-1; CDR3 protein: CASTYHNEQFF
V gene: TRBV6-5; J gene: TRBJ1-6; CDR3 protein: CASNKRGPGNSPLHF
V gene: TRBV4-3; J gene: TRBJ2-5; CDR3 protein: CASSLDRNQETQYF
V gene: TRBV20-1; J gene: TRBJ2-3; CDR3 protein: CSASLAATLAHTDTQYF
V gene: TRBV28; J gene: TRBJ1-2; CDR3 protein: CASSWTQEGYGYTF
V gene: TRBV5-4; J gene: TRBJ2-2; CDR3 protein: CASQPPNGRGRTGELFF
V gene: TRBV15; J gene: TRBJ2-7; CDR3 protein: CATSRGVPYEQYF
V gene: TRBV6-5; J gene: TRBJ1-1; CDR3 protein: CASSYAWRDTEAFF
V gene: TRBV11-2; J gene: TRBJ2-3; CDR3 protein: CASSLADRDPQYF
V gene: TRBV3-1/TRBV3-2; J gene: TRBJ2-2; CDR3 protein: CASSRTGLVGELFF
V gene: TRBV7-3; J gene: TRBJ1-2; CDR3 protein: CASSSPGTGNGYTF